This is a list of T cell receptor beta chains from one sample in a study of blood T cell repertoires in COVID-19. Measured with immunoSEQ multiplex PCR; TCRdb has only the in-frame clones, and not every one. The sample has tens of thousands of clones, just over 85% seen once. The sample taken for sequencing was peripheral blood. The source is a woman at least 80 years old in a cohort sampled during active or convalescent COVID-19. Each CDR3 is given with its conserved first and last residue. The order of the fields is V gene, J gene, clone size, D gene, CDR3 protein, CDR3 DNA. A D gene is named only where the DNA matches it firmly. Not all rows give a size; the values are once, few, many and, for expanded clones, a class.

TRBV27	TRBJ1-2	.	TRBD1	CASSFLVGQGARANYGYTF	TGTGCCAGCAGTTTCCTCGTGGGGCAGGGGGCGAGGGCTAACTATGGCTACACCTTC
TRBV15	TRBJ2-5	.	TRBD1	CATSRGQGVETQYF	TGTGCCACCAGCCGGGGACAGGGGGTAGAGACCCAGTACTTC
TRBV11-1	TRBJ2-2	.	.	CASSLDWTGELFF	TGTGCCAGCAGCTTAGACTGGACCGGGGAGCTGTTTTTT
TRBV7-3	TRBJ1-5	.	TRBD1	CASSLTGNQPQHF	TGTGCCAGCAGCTTGACAGGGAATCAGCCCCAGCATTTT
TRBV9	TRBJ1-1	.	.	CASSVGQVGITEAFF	TGTGCCAGCAGCGTAGGCCAGGTGGGCATCACTGAAGCTTTCTTT
TRBV12-3/TRBV12-4	TRBJ1-1	many	.	CASSGEKAFF	TGTGCCAGCAGTGGAGAGAAAGCTTTCTTT
TRBV19	TRBJ1-2	.	.	CASSPLLQGSGYTF	TGTGCCAGTAGTCCTCTCTTACAGGGCTCTGGCTACACCTTC
TRBV28	TRBJ2-3	.	TRBD1	CASSSQGPGGIDTQYF	TGTGCCAGCAGTTCACAGGGGCCAGGAGGTATAGATACGCAGTATTTT
TRBV7-2	TRBJ2-3	.	TRBD2	CASSFPGLAGVRYF	TGTGCCAGCAGCTTCCCGGGACTAGCGGGAGTACGGTATTTT
TRBV6-6	TRBJ2-4	.	.	CASSYLGLDKNIQYF	TGTGCCAGCAGTTACCTCGGGTTGGACAAAAACATTCAGTACTTC
TRBV1	TRBJ2-3	.	.	CTSSQDRPSCTDTQYF	TGCACCAGCAGCCAAGATCGGCCTAGCTGCACAGATACGCAGTATTTT
TRBV9	TRBJ2-4	.	TRBD1	CASSVRPGTEGIQYF	TGTGCCAGCAGCGTTAGGCCTGGGACAGAGGGAATTCAGTACTTC
TRBV6-6	TRBJ1-4	.	.	CATLADGAREKLFF	TGTGCCACTCTCGCTGACGGAGCTAGGGAAAAACTGTTTTTT
TRBV27	TRBJ1-1	.	.	CASSFSGQISRGTEAFF	TGTGCCAGCAGTTTTTCGGGACAAATTAGTCGGGGCACTGAAGCTTTCTTT
TRBV28	TRBJ2-5	.	.	CASIQGGQETQYF	TGTGCCAGCATTCAGGGGGGCCAAGAGACCCAGTACTTC
TRBV9	TRBJ2-2	few	.	CASSVAPIGELFF	TGTGCCAGCAGCGTAGCCCCTATCGGGGAGCTGTTTTTT
TRBV18	TRBJ2-3	.	.	CASSPSGRPSDTQYF	TGTGCCAGCTCACCTAGTGGCAGGCCCTCTGATACGCAGTATTTT
TRBV7-2	TRBJ2-7	.	.	CASSLNSGPYEQYF	TGTGCCAGCAGCTTAAATTCGGGTCCCTACGAGCAGTACTTC
TRBV11-3	TRBJ1-2	.	.	CASSPGTNVDGYTF	TGTGCCAGCAGCCCCGGGACAAATGTGGATGGCTACACCTTC
TRBV5-1	TRBJ1-2	few	TRBD1	CASSRDREDYGYTF	TGCGCCAGCAGCCGGGACAGGGAAGACTATGGCTACACCTTC
TRBV12-3/TRBV12-4	TRBJ1-2	.	.	CASTVGRDIGYTF	TGTGCCAGCACCGTCGGCAGGGACATTGGCTACACCTTC
TRBV5-5	TRBJ2-1	few	.	CASRSVSSYNEQFF	TGTGCCAGCAGATCGGTGAGCTCCTACAATGAGCAGTTCTTC
TRBV5-1	TRBJ2-1	.	TRBD2	CASRTGTSGYNEQFF	TGCGCCAGCAGAACCGGGACTAGCGGCTACAATGAGCAGTTCTTC
TRBV5-1	TRBJ2-3	once	.	CASSPRTGPDTQYF	TGCGCCAGCAGCCCAAGAACAGGTCCAGATACGCAGTATTTT
TRBV19	TRBJ2-1	.	TRBD1	CASSTVTGSYNEQFF	TGTGCCAGTAGTACCGTGACAGGGTCCTACAATGAGCAGTTCTTC
TRBV7-3	TRBJ2-1	.	TRBD1	CASSLRGQGSNEQFF	TGTGCCAGCAGCTTAAGGGGACAGGGGAGCAATGAGCAGTTCTTC
TRBV9	TRBJ2-7	.	.	CASSVDNSGSYEQYF	TGTGCCAGCAGCGTAGATAACAGTGGCTCCTACGAGCAGTACTTC
TRBV7-9	TRBJ1-1	.	.	CASSPKDSPTHNTEAFF	TGTGCCAGCAGCCCCAAGGACAGCCCCACCCATAACACTGAAGCTTTCTTT
TRBV6-1	TRBJ1-1	.	TRBD1	CASSELAGGRTEAFF	TGTGCCAGCAGTGAGTTGGCAGGGGGACGGACTGAAGCTTTCTTT
TRBV9	TRBJ2-1	.	TRBD2	CASSPHSGSNEQFF	TGTGCCAGCAGCCCACATAGCGGGAGTAATGAGCAGTTCTTC
TRBV19	TRBJ2-3	.	.	CASTDRAGQATDTQYF	TGTGCCAGTACCGATCGGGCGGGTCAGGCCACAGATACGCAGTATTTT